This passage covers 12 T cell receptor beta chains from one sample sequenced in a study of T cells in Graves' hyperthyroidism and ophthalmopathy. Amplification of TCR beta CDR3 regions was performed using RNA transcripts as template. Carried out on the TCR CDR3, a first-round RT-PCR used the HTBI primer set. Using its own MiXCR run on the multiplex PCR reads, TCRdb lists one record per CDR3 protein. The profile covers around 520,000 distinct CDR3 sequences, with 11% to 15% appearing a single time and 14% taken by the ten largest. What was sequenced was blood. Receptor source: a woman aged 40 to 55 with Graves' hyperthyroidism.

This clonotype has a count of ten or more. The chain is built from TRBV7-9 and TRBJ2-5; TRBD1 is a possible D gene (5 bases). The CDR3 is made up of 17 amino acids. CDR1 and CDR2 (germline): SEHNR, FQNEAQ (reference sequence). V lost 4 bases, J lost 1 base, and 19 bases lay in between. The CDR3 here is CASSSTIRQGLQETQYF. The CDR3 DNA reads TGTGCCAGCAGCTCAACCATCAGGCAGGGCCTCCAAGAGACCCAGTACTTC.

V and J are TRBV28 and TRBJ1-5; a possible D gene is TRBD1 (5 bases). Germline V gene data show CDR1 as MDHEN and CDR2 as SYDVKM. Trimming removed 0 bases at V and 5 bases at J, with 14 bases between. The CDR3 is 16 residues long. The chain's CDR3 is CASSLWIRAKDQPQHF. For the CDR3, the DNA is TGTGCCAGCAGTTTATGGATCAGGGCAAAGGATCAGCCCCAGCATTTT.

V is TRBV4-1 and J is TRBJ1-4; 7 bases agree with TRBD1. CDR3 length equals 15 residues. V lost 4 bases to trimming and J lost 4 bases; unmatched junction nucleotides: 6. Germline-derived CDR1 and CDR2 are MGHRA and YSYEKL. CDR3 protein: CASSLEGQYNEKLFF. CDR3 coding DNA: TGCGCCAGCAGCCTGGAGGGACAGTATAATGAAAAACTGTTTTTT.

On this clonotype: One end of the junction fails to match germline, which may point to a read error. This rearrangement joins TRBV5-5 to TRBJ2-7, with 9 bases fitting TRBD2. CDR3 length: 14 residues. Germline values: CDR1 SGHKS, CDR2 YYEKEE (reference sequence). In DNA, the CDR3 is TGCGCCAGCAGCTTGGTAGCGGGAGTGAATGAGCAGTACTTC. Translation: CASSLVAGVNEQYF.

This clonotype was detected many times. The J gene is TRBJ1-1, the V gene TRBV28; TRBD1 matches 9 bases. The CDR3 sequence is 16 residues long. The germline CDR1 and CDR2 sequences are MDHEN and SYDVKM. V was clipped by 5 bases and J by 3 bases; unmatched bases: 10. This chain's CDR3 is CASSPGQGLRYTEAFF. As DNA, the CDR3 is TGTGCCAGCAGTCCCGGACAGGGGCTAAGGTACACTGAAGCTTTCTTT.

This clonotype was observed many times. The CDR3 nucleotides are TGCAGTGCTAGAAGACAGAAAGCGGGAGGATGGGAGTTTACTAGCACAGATACGCAGTATTTT. This codes for CSARRQKAGGWEFTSTDTQYF. The chain uses TRBV20-1 and TRBJ2-3; 9 bases line up with TRBD2. The CDR3 has 21 residues. From germline, CDR1 is DFQATT and CDR2 SNEGSKA (reference sequence). V lost 2 bases, J lost 0 bases, and 21 bases stayed unmatched.

At least ten counts were recorded for this clonotype. This rearrangement joins TRBV2 to TRBJ2-7; TRBD1 might be the D (5 bases). This CDR3 contains 14 residues. V shed 2 bases and J shed 4 bases, with 12 bases lying between them. In germline, CDR1 is SNHLY, CDR2 FYNNEI. CDR3 region: CASSEMDIGYEQYF. In nucleotides, the CDR3 is TGTGCCAGCAGTGAAATGGACATCGGGTACGAGCAGTACTTC.

This clonotype was recorded many times. The CDR3 DNA is TGCGCCAGCAGCCTCTCACCCGGACAGTCCTACGAGCAGTACTTC. Its protein product is CASSLSPGQSYEQYF. This sequence joins TRBV5-1 and TRBJ2-7; D perhaps matches TRBD1 (6 bases). V lost 4 bases to trimming and J lost 1 base, with 15 bases between them. The germline CDR1 and CDR2 sequences are SGHRS and YFSETQ. The CDR3 is 15 residues long.

This clonotype appeared a few times. V usage is TRBV20-1 and J usage is TRBJ1-3, with D perhaps matching TRBD1 (6 bases). The CDR3 extends over 13 amino acids. CDR1 is DFQATT, CDR2 SNEGSKA, per germline (reference sequence). Trimming pared 6 bases from V and 7 bases from J, leaving 16 bases between. The CDR3 region has the DNA TGCAGTGCCACCGGGACATCCGGGAACACCATATATTTT. Translating gives CSATGTSGNTIYF.

This clonotype was counted at least ten times. The rearrangement uses TRBV30 and TRBJ1-2, with D possibly matching TRBD1 (5 bases). The CDR3 totals 14 residues. CDR1 and CDR2 from the germline V gene are GTSNPN and SVGIG (reference sequence). Trimming removed 3 bases at V and 4 bases at J, with 15 bases between. CDR3 in DNA: TGTGCCTGGAGCCCCCTCGGGGGTTCCTATGGCTACACCTTC. This encodes CAWSPLGGSYGYTF.

This clonotype was picked up many times. The chain recombines TRBV19 with TRBJ1-5; a possible D gene is TRBD1 (6 bases). Looked up from germline, CDR1 is LNHDA and CDR2 is SQIVND (reference sequence). This CDR3 is built from 13 residues. The germline V and J ends were trimmed by 10 bases and 6 bases, with 16 bases remaining between them. The CDR3 sequence: CATSEQGFQPQHF. Written as DNA, the CDR3 is TGTGCCACCTCAGAACAGGGATTTCAGCCCCAGCATTTT.

In its sample, this clonotype was seen a few times. The V call is TRBV19, the J call TRBJ2-1; D is possibly TRBD1 (8 bases). This CDR3 contains 14 residues. The germline V and J ends were trimmed by 11 bases and 7 bases, with 21 bases remaining between them. CDR1 LNHDA and CDR2 SQIVND come from the germline V gene (reference sequence). The CDR3 DNA reads as TGTGCCGCAACAGGGGGGGAAAGCGGGAATGAGCAGTTCTTC. Its translation is CAATGGESGNEQFF.